This T cell receptor beta chain was observed in a study of a mutant IDH1 vaccine in newly diagnosed glioma. Study in general: Pretreatment consisted of radiotherapy, temozolomide, or both, with most receiving both.

As to this clone: Its matching antigen is unknown.

Time point meaning: week 11, during vaccination. Doses comprised 300 ug of mutant IDH1 20-mer peptide each, plus topical imiquimod. The protocol was immunoSEQ multiplex PCR, while the TCRdb copy is restricted to in-frame clones and leaves out a portion. The sample shows over 95,000 clones, roughly 88% of them seen only once. The sample in question was PBMCs, obtained from a glioma patient whose treatment included an IDH1 peptide vaccine. The TCR comes from a woman aged 45 to 65 with glioma.

CDR3 DNA sequence: TGTGCCAGCAGCTTGACTAGCGGGAGGAATGAGCAGTTCTTC. Residues: CASSLTSGRNEQFF. This sequence joins TRBV5-4 and TRBJ2-1; the match to TRBD2 covers 12 bases. There are 14 residues in the CDR3. Trimming at V came to 1 base and at J to 7 bases, leaving 0 bases not matched to a gene. Germline V gene lookup returns CDR1 SGHNT and CDR2 YYREEE (reference sequence).